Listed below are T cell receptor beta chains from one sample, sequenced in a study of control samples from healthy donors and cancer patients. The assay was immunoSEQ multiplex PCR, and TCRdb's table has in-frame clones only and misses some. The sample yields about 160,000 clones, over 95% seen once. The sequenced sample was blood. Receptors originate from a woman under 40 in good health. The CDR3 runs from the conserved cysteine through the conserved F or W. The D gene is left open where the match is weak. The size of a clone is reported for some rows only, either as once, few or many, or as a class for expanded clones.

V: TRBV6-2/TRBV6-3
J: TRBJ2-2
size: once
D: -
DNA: TGTGCCAGCAGCACACCGGGGCTGAACACCGGGGAGCTGTTTTTT
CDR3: CASSTPGLNTGELFF

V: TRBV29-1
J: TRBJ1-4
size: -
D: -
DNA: TGCAGCGTCGAAGGGGATGATGAAAAACTGTTTTTT
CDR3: CSVEGDDEKLFF

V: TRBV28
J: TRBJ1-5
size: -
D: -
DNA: TGTGCCAGCAGACCGTCACAGGGTGGCAATCAGCCCCAGCATTTT
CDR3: CASRPSQGGNQPQHF

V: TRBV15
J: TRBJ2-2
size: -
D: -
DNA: TGTGCCACCACTAAGGGAGGCACCGGGGAGCTGTTTTTT
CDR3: CATTKGGTGELFF

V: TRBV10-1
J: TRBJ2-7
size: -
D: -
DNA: TGCGCCAGCAGTGACAGGGCAAAGAGCTCCTACGAGCAGTACTTC
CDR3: CASSDRAKSSYEQYF

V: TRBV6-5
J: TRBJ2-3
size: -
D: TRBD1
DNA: TGTGCCAGCAGGGACAGGAATCCTGTCGATACGCAGTATTTT
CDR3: CASRDRNPVDTQYF

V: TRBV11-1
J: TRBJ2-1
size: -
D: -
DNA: TGTGCCAGCAGCTGGGGCGGGATCTCCTACAATGAGCAGTTCTTC
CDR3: CASSWGGISYNEQFF

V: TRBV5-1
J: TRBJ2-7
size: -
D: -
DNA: TGCGCCAGCAGCTTGGGGGGGGCCTCCACCTACGAGCAGTACTTC
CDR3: CASSLGGASTYEQYF

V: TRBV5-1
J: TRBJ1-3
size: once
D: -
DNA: TGCGCCAGCAGCCCGGCTGCAGACGGAAACACCATATATTTT
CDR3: CASSPAADGNTIYF

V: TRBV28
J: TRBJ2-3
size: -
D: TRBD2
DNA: TGTGCCAGCAGTCCAGGGACTAGCGTTAGCACAGATACGCAGTATTTT
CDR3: CASSPGTSVSTDTQYF

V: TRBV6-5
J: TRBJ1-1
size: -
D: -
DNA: TGTGCCAGCAGTATGGAAGCCCTCGGTTGGGCTTTCTTT
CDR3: CASSMEALGWAFF

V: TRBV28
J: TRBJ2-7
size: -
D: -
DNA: TGTGCCAGCAGTTTTCAGGGGGGCCACGAGCAGTACTTC
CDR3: CASSFQGGHEQYF

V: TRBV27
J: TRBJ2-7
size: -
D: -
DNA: TGTGCCAGCAGTCCTTACAAGGGATTTCACTACGAGCAGTACTTC
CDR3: CASSPYKGFHYEQYF

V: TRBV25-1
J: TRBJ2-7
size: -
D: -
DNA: TGTGCCAGCAGTGATAGTACCGGAGGGTCCCGTTCCTACGAGCAGTACTTC
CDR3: CASSDSTGGSRSYEQYF

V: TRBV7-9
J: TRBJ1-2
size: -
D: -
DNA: TGTGCCAGCAGCTTAGCCTACGGGGAGAGGTATGGCTACACCTTC
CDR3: CASSLAYGERYGYTF

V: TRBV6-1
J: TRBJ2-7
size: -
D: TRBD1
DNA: TGTGCCAGCAGTGAAACAGGGGGCACCTACGAGCAGTACTTC
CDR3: CASSETGGTYEQYF

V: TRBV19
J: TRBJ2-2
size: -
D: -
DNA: TGTGCCAGTAGTACCGAGGGGACCCCGAACACCGGGGAGCTGTTTTTT
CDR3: CASSTEGTPNTGELFF

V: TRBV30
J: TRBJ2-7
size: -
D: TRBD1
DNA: TGTGCCGGGAGGGACAGGGGAATGAGAGAGCAGTACTTC
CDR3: CAGRDRGMREQYF

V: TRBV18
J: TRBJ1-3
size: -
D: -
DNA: TGTGCCAGCTCACCACCGGGACCACGAAACACCATATATTTT
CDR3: CASSPPGPRNTIYF

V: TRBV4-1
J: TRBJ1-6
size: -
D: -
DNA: TGCGCCAGCAGCCACCAGGGAGGCGGGTATTCACCCCTCCACTTT
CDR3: CASSHQGGGYSPLHF

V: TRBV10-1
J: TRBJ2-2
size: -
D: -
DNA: TGCGCCAGCAGTAATTTAGGGGTCGGCGGGGAGCTGTTTTTT
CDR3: CASSNLGVGGELFF

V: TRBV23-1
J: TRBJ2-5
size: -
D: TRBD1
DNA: TGCGCCAGCAGTCAATCTTGGACAGGGGGCTACCTTGAGACCCAGTACTTC
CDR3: CASSQSWTGGYLETQYF